Reported below is one T cell receptor (beta chain). This entry comes from a study of T cells after yellow fever vaccination. Using its own MiXCR run on the 5' RACE reads, TCRdb lists one record per CDR3 protein. This sample has about 160,000 distinct CDR3 sequences, with about 7% found just once. V was clipped by 0 bases and J by 6 bases, with 18 bases between them. The CDR3 has 16 residues. The germline V gene encodes CDR1 MNHEY and CDR2 SVGAGI. The source was CD4+ T cells sorted from PBMCs, collected about 5 days after the first yellow fever vaccination. This clonotype was sampled from a man between 18 and 35 years old who received the YFV17D yellow fever vaccine. J is TRBJ2-7 and V is TRBV6-5, with D perhaps matching TRBD2 (6 bases). The CDR3 protein is CASSYSTAGLTREQYF. The CDR3 nucleotides are TGTGCCAGCAGTTACTCGACTGCGGGGCTTACCCGCGAGCAGTACTTC.